This T cell receptor (beta chain) originates from a study of T cell responses to AZD1222 COVID-19 vaccine. General observations from the study: Spike was spanned by vaccine-associated CD4 TCRs, with dominance at 160-218 and 743-854. Spike-specific TCRs gained breadth and depth after people received two AZD1222 doses. Clonal diversity was possibly underestimated, and the donors were mostly white British, with more females.

There are 15 residues in the CDR3. V lost 0 bases and J lost 4, with 12 bases in between. Per germline, CDR1 ENHRY and CDR2 SYGVKD. This table comes from immunoSEQ multiplex PCR, and its TCRdb copy is limited to in-frame clones, with some not included. The sample shows about 120,000 clones, roughly 87% of them seen only once. A remark on this clone: The antigen remains undetermined.

The clonotype was recovered from an adult in good health. The sequences come from peripheral blood, collected on day 0 of MenACWY control vaccination. The chain joins TRBV10-3 to TRBJ1-2; D is unresolved. DNA of the CDR3: TGTGCCATCAGTGAGTCAAAAGCACGGCCCTATGGCTACACCTTC. It specifies CAISESKARPYGYTF.